This TCR beta chain was found in a study of T cell repertoires in cytomegalovirus infection. Turning to the study itself: Based on public TCR beta signatures, there were indications of CMV infection and of a matching HLA type. Study outcomes and limitations: It was HLA-C-restricted CMV-specific TCR beta clonotypes that dominated the response ex vivo. Carriage of CMV together with the relevant HLA was identifiable through cumulative public TCR beta family frequency.

TCRdb reprocessed the reads via MiXCR and lists one record per CDR3 protein. The sample records about 920,000 distinct CDR3 sequences, 30% to 40% being singletons. V gave up 5 bases and J gave up 0 bases, with 10 bases separating them. Germline loops: CDR1 MNHNY, CDR2 SVGAGI (reference sequence). The CDR3 has 14 amino acids. This clonotype was seen a few times. Its cognate antigen is unknown. The specimen comprised cultured CD8+ T cells from PBMCs, sampled from culture after CMV antigen stimulation. The clonotype originates from a human donor in good health (CMV status not recorded). Some clones in this sample may be carry-over from other donors' samples. The chain has TRBV6-6 and TRBJ1-1; the D is unclear. The CDR3: CASSDVGMNTEAFF. The CDR3 coding sequence is TGTGCCAGCAGTGATGTGGGCATGAACACTGAAGCTTTCTTT.